The TCR beta chain under discussion was sequenced for a study of blood T cell repertoires in COVID-19. In the authors' methods: Amplification of reference gene primers provided the estimated nucleated cell counts. Method: immunoSEQ multiplex PCR; TCRdb's copy keeps in-frame clones and lacks some. V, J and clone size reflect that table, while D and trimming were determined from the DNA. The table includes 250,000 to 300,000 clones, roughly 90% detected once. The sequence derives from a woman aged 30 to 39 with COVID-19, enrolled during active disease. Sequencing was performed on peripheral blood.

CDR3 in DNA: TGTGCCACCAGTGAGCTGCAAACCTCGGGACAGGGGGGTTACGAGCAGTACTTC. It is translated as CATSELQTSGQGGYEQYF. The chain recombines TRBV24-1 with TRBJ2-7, with 11 bases matching TRBD1. The trim removed 4 bases at V and 4 bases at J, leaving 14 bases unmatched. The CDR3 is 18 amino acids. CDR1 and CDR2 from the germline V gene are KGHDR and SFDVKD.